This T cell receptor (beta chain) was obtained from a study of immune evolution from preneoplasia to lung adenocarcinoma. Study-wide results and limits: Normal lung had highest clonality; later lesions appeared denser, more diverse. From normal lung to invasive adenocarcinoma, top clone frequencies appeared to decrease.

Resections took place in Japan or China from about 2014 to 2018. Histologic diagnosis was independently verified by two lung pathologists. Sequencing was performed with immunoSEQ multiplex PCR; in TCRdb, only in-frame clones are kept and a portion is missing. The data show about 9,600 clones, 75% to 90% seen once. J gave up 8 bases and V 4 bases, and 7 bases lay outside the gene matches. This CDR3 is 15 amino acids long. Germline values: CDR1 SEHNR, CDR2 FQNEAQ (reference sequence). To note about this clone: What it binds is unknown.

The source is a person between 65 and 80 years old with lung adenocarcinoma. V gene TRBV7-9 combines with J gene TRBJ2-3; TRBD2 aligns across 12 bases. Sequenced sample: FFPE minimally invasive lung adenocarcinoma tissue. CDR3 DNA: TGTGCCAGCAGCTCCGCTACTAGCGGGGGGATTACGCAGTATTTT. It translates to CASSSATSGGITQYF.